This T cell receptor beta chain emerged from a study of metastatic and nonmetastatic thyroid tumors. The CDR3 loop spans 12 amino acids. The ends were cut back, 2 bases at V and 5 bases at J, with 6 bases in the middle. Per germline, CDR1 SGHTA and CDR2 FQGNSA. As processed by the authors: To classify distant metastasis in papillary thyroid cancer, a model was built from CDR3 differences across clinicopathological groups. TCRdb reprocessed the PCR reads using MiXCR. These V and J calls derive from TCRdb rather than the authors' analysis. Of tens of thousands of clones in the sample, roughly 16% were seen once. Patients were all untreated before their thyroid surgery. This clone was picked up many times.

The sequence was obtained from a female donor with papillary thyroid cancer or a benign thyroid nodule (not recorded which). Some clones in this sample may be carry-over from other donors' samples. The sequenced sample consisted of blood. The chain uses TRBV7-2 and TRBJ1-1; D gene unclear. CDR3 loop: CASSLWGTEAFF. The CDR3 bases are TGTGCCAGCAGCTTATGGGGAACTGAAGCTTTCTTT.